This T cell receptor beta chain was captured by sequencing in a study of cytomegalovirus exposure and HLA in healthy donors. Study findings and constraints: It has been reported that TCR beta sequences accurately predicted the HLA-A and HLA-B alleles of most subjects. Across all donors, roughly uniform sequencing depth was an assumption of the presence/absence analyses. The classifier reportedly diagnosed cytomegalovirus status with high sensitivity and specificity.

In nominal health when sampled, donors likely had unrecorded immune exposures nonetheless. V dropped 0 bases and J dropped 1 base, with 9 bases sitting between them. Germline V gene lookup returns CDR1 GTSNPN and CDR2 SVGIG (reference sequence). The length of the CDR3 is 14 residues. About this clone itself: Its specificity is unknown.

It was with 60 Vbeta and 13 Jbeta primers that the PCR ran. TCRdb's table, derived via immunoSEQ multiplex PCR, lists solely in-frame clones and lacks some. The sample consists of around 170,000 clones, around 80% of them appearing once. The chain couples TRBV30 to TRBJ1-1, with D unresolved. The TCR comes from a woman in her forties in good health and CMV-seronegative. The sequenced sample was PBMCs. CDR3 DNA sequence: TGTGCCTGGAGTGTAGTGGGAGGGAACACTGAAGCTTTCTTT. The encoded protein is CAWSVVGGNTEAFF.